The sample holds one count of the clone carrying this T cell receptor (beta chain). These data originate in a study of blood T cell repertoires in COVID-19. The wider study: Sites in the United States, Italy and Spain provided acute and convalescent COVID-19 samples. In each case, the material was cDNA or gDNA derived from T cells, B-cell-depleted T cells, or PBMCs.

Germline trimming cut 5 bases from V and 1 base from J; bases unmatched to any gene: 2. The germline V gene has CDR1 SGHAT and CDR2 FQNNGV. The CDR3 covers 13 residues. Original processing methods: How many nucleated cells were present was estimated from reference gene primer amplification. Clones were read by immunoSEQ multiplex PCR, and TCRdb kept only the in-frame ones, dropping some. V, J and clone size reflect that table, while D and trimming were determined from the DNA. The table lists 61,000 or so clones, around 88% of them singletons. Material for sequencing was peripheral blood. The rearrangement joins TRBV11-2 to TRBJ2-7, with 7 bases lining up with TRBD1. The source is a woman older than 75 with active COVID-19. The CDR3 protein is CASSRDSSYEQYF. The CDR3 bases are TGTGCCAGCAGCAGGGACAGTTCCTACGAGCAGTACTTC.